This T cell receptor beta chain was found in a study of OX40 agonist ivuxolimab in advanced cancers. A note on the overall study: Ivuxolimab, which targeted the costimulatory receptor OX40 (CD134), was an agonistic, fully human IgG2 monoclonal antibody. In the dose-escalation cohort, 70% to 90% of patients were male, and the mean age was approximately 60 years with a range of about 20 to 79. Intravenous ivuxolimab was administered to patients every 2 weeks at six dose levels: 0.01, 0.1, 0.3, 1.5, 3 and 10 mg/kg. The purpose of peripheral TCRbeta sequencing was to test whether ivuxolimab changed TCR sequence diversity and led to clonal T-cell expansion. Three dose-escalation patients achieved partial responses, one with hepatocellular carcinoma and two with cutaneous melanoma. Patients were allowed to have had prior anti-PD-1, anti-PD-L1 or anti-CTLA-4 therapy, and 40% of the dose-escalation patients had been treated with checkpoint inhibitors. Among the roughly 50 dose-escalation patients, approximately 20 had hepatocellular carcinoma, roughly 15 melanoma, 9 renal cell carcinoma and 9 head and neck cancer. The paper describes the monotherapy dose-escalation part (N of about 52 patients) of the phase I trial of ivuxolimab. Broader findings and caveats from the paper: After ivuxolimab, CD8+ T cells had more expanded clones than CD4+ T cells on average. Low levels of normalized T-cell clonal expansion were also seen in some nonresponding patients. Which antigens the clonally expanded peripheral T cells were specific for was not determined. Partial responders in the 0.1-3.0 mg/kg groups had among the lowest normalized peripheral clonal expansion, especially among CD8+ T cells. At doses of 0.1 to 3.0 mg/kg, clonal expansion of both CD4+ and CD8+ T cells in blood was seen between baseline and week 6.

The germline V gene provides CDR1 MRHNA and CDR2 SNTAGT. The junction shows trimming of 5 bases on V and 1 base on J, plus 8 bases between the germline ends. From the cysteine up to the phenylalanine, the CDR3 has a length of 13 residues. The kept DNA is CDR3 alone, 39 bases in frame from the first base. The trial excluded patients who had a history of autoimmune disease or who were on systemic immunosuppression. In every dose cohort, peripheral blood was drawn for TCR sequencing at baseline, cycle 4 day 1, and cycle 7 day 1. Samples were obtained from an open-label, multicenter, first-in-human phase I dose-escalation trial of ivuxolimab. The trial enrolled adults with locally advanced or metastatic head and neck squamous cell, hepatocellular, melanoma or renal cell carcinoma. CD4+ and CD8+ T cells were sorted separately from peripheral blood before TCR sequencing. Notes on this clone: No antigen is known for it. The record has no base qualities; no much larger clone is one base away.

For sequencing of the TCRbeta CDR3 region, genomic DNA was extracted from the sorted cells. The immunoSEQ Assay was used for sequencing of TCRbeta CDR3 regions. In its TCRdb copy, this immuneACCESS table keeps in-frame sequences only and misses some clones. Where compared with another copy, unresolved V genes explain less than half of these, and the others have no known cause. The sample table contains 80,000 to 100,000 clones; only one count was recorded for roughly 94% of them. 0.15% to 0.2% of the sample belongs to the ten largest clones. The chain joins TRBV6-4 to TRBJ1-1; matching of 6 bases hints at TRBD1 as the D gene. The sequence was obtained from an adult with an advanced solid tumor such as melanoma, head and neck, liver or kidney cancer. This specimen consisted of CD4+ or CD8+ T cells sorted from blood, obtained in a trial of the OX40 agonist ivuxolimab. Here the CDR3 is given as CASSLDRNTEAFF. The bases are TGTGCCAGCAGTCTGGACAGGAACACTGAAGCTTTCTTT.